These T cell receptor beta chains were read from a single sample in a study of OX40 agonist ivuxolimab in advanced cancers. Sequenced by immunoSEQ multiplex PCR; TCRdb stores in-frame clones only, minus some. The repertoire includes about 84,000 clones, about nine tenths of them detected once, and over 0.15% sits in the top ten. The source material was CD4+ or CD8+ T cells sorted from blood, sampled in a trial of the OX40 agonist ivuxolimab. Source of these receptors: an adult with an advanced solid tumor such as melanoma, head and neck, liver or kidney cancer. CDR3s include the opening cysteine and the closing phenylalanine or tryptophan. The order of the fields is V gene, D gene, J gene, CDR3 protein, CDR3 DNA. The D gene is left open where the match is weak.

>TRBV30|TRBD1|TRBJ2-7
CAWGQGLEQYF
TGTGCCTGGGGACAGGGGCTCGAGCAGTACTTC
>TRBV5-1|TRBD1|TRBJ2-1
CASSSAEIGGTGIGNEQFF
TGCGCCAGCAGCTCGGCTGAGATCGGCGGGACAGGGATCGGGAATGAGCAGTTCTTC
>TRBV7-8|-|TRBJ2-7
CASSLTSVRGGPSYEQYF
TGTGCCAGCAGCTTAACGTCGGTTCGTGGAGGGCCTTCCTACGAGCAGTACTTC
>TRBV5-1|TRBD2|TRBJ2-3
CASSLGLAGPTDTQYF
TGCGCCAGCAGCTTGGGACTAGCGGGCCCCACAGATACGCAGTATTTT
>TRBV5-4|-|TRBJ2-4
CASSLAGLAGKANIQYF
TGTGCCAGCAGCTTGGCCGGTTTAGCAGGGAAGGCAAACATTCAGTACTTC
>TRBV5-1|TRBD2|TRBJ2-1
CASSSTGTSAHEQFF
TGCGCCAGCAGCTCAACCGGGACTAGCGCCCATGAGCAGTTCTTC
>TRBV27|TRBD1|TRBJ1-5
CASRTLRGQYQPQHF
TGTGCCAGCAGAACCCTTCGGGGACAGTATCAGCCCCAGCATTTT
>TRBV10-3|TRBD1|TRBJ1-5
CAISESGQGVGQPQHF
TGTGCCATCAGTGAGTCGGGACAGGGGGTCGGTCAGCCCCAGCATTTT
>TRBV19|TRBD1|TRBJ1-2
CASSILDRASYGYTF
TGTGCCAGTAGTATTCTCGACAGGGCCTCGTACGGCTACACCTTC
>TRBV19|-|TRBJ1-1
CASRVTGSNTEAFF
TGTGCCAGTAGGGTGACCGGGAGTAACACTGAAGCTTTCTTT
>TRBV7-9|-|TRBJ2-2
CASSPLAPGTGELFF
TGTGCCAGCAGCCCCCTCGCCCCTGGCACCGGGGAGCTGTTTTTT
>TRBV7-8|TRBD1|TRBJ1-5
CASSSRGRTGGPYSNQPQHF
TGTGCCAGCAGCTCCAGGGGGAGGACAGGGGGCCCTTATAGCAATCAGCCCCAGCATTTT
>TRBV9|TRBD1|TRBJ2-6
CASSVRTGDLSGANVLTF
TGTGCCAGCAGCGTAAGAACAGGGGACCTTTCTGGGGCCAACGTCCTGACTTTC